This T cell receptor (beta chain) appears in the sequencing data of a study of blood T cell repertoires in COVID-19. The wider study: The United States, Italy and Spain provided the acute and convalescent COVID-19 samples. In each case, the material was cDNA or gDNA derived from T cells, B-cell-depleted T cells, or PBMCs.

Under the authors' procedure: Reference gene primer amplification yielded estimated nucleated cell counts. The repertoire was sequenced with immunoSEQ multiplex PCR; TCRdb's copy has only in-frame clones and lacks some. Clone size and V and J calls were adopted from that table, with D and trimming inferred from the DNA. The table lists around 110,000 clones, 75% to 90% of them singletons. The sample was peripheral blood. The TCR comes from a man aged 30-40 years with acute or convalescent COVID-19.

CDR3 residues: CASSMDRASTDTQYF. The CDR3 nucleotides read TGTGCCAGTAGTATGGACAGGGCTAGCACAGATACGCAGTATTTT. J is TRBJ2-3 and V is TRBV19, with 8 nucleotides matching TRBD1. Germline V CDR1 and CDR2: LNHDA, SQIVND (reference sequence). There are 15 residues in the CDR3. Trimming took 3 bases from V and 0 from J; bases not matched to a gene: 2.